Listed below are T cell receptor beta chains from one sample, sequenced in a study of beta chain features in type 1 diabetes. This table comes from immunoSEQ multiplex PCR, and its TCRdb copy is limited to in-frame clones, with some not included. This sample yields about 250,000 clones, of which approximately 14% are seen a single time; roughly 0.028% belongs to the top ten. Sequencing input: naive CD4+ T cells from blood. Receptor source: a woman aged 40 to 50 in good health. CDR3s include the opening cysteine and the closing phenylalanine or tryptophan. Rows may omit the clone size; those that give it use once, few, many or a size class.

clone size: few
V gene: TRBV4-3
CDR3 protein: CASSPRPSAGETQYF

clone size: NA
V gene: TRBV19
CDR3 protein: CASRGARVGFGYGYTF

clone size: few
V gene: TRBV2
CDR3 protein: CASSGRMMGSSPLHF

clone size: NA
V gene: TRBV6-5
CDR3 protein: CASSWGGAGGDEQYF

clone size: few
V gene: TRBV5-6
CDR3 protein: CASSLLEGSAKNIQYF

clone size: few
V gene: TRBV10-3
CDR3 protein: CAIRSVTSGGLSGANVLTF

clone size: few
V gene: TRBV19
CDR3 protein: CASSPKQGLASNQPQHF

clone size: few
V gene: TRBV9
CDR3 protein: CASSVAAGGPEDTQYF

clone size: NA
V gene: TRBV7-9
CDR3 protein: CASSLVIGGGGYTF

clone size: NA
V gene: TRBV10-3
CDR3 protein: CAIRRQENTEAFF

clone size: few
V gene: TRBV18
CDR3 protein: CASSPVGLAGGTDTQYF

clone size: NA
V gene: TRBV6-9
CDR3 protein: CARVLQGVLIPTNEKLFF

clone size: NA
V gene: TRBV7-2
CDR3 protein: CASSLGEDTQYF

clone size: NA
V gene: TRBV6-5
CDR3 protein: CASRPAGTDTQYF

clone size: NA
V gene: TRBV19
CDR3 protein: CASSSTGTDSYEQYF

clone size: NA
V gene: TRBV6-1
CDR3 protein: CASSEDRGNHYEQYF

clone size: NA
V gene: TRBV7-2
CDR3 protein: CASSLGTVSNYGYTF

clone size: NA
V gene: TRBV4-1
CDR3 protein: CASSQDTGDYSYNEQFF

clone size: NA
V gene: TRBV29-1
CDR3 protein: CSVISGGKETQYF

clone size: few
V gene: TRBV5-4
CDR3 protein: CASSFDSASYEQYF

clone size: few
V gene: TRBV6-5
CDR3 protein: CASSPGSYEQYF

clone size: many
V gene: TRBV4-3
CDR3 protein: CASSQVPVNYGYTF

clone size: NA
V gene: TRBV5-6
CDR3 protein: CASSLLGLAGDTDTQYF

clone size: few
V gene: TRBV7-9
CDR3 protein: CASSLRGVVEGYTF

clone size: NA
V gene: TRBV7-9
CDR3 protein: CASSPGTGFDYGYTF

clone size: NA
V gene: TRBV7-2
CDR3 protein: CASSLKSYPYEKLFF

clone size: few
V gene: TRBV9
CDR3 protein: CASSVEAGGFNQPQHF

clone size: few
V gene: TRBV7-2
CDR3 protein: CASSSYSDPWGGANEQFF

clone size: NA
V gene: TRBV6-5
CDR3 protein: CASSYAATQETQYF

clone size: NA
V gene: TRBV28
CDR3 protein: CAISGALLRNQPQHF

clone size: NA
V gene: TRBV5-6
CDR3 protein: CASRRTGGGESSGANVLTF

clone size: few
V gene: TRBV7-6
CDR3 protein: CASSPYQGVNTEAFF

clone size: few
V gene: TRBV11-2
CDR3 protein: CASTQQNRGNTEAFF

clone size: few
V gene: TRBV15
CDR3 protein: CATSRDPLRGETQYF

clone size: few
V gene: TRBV5-4
CDR3 protein: CASSFRRQETQYF

clone size: few
V gene: TRBV29-1
CDR3 protein: CSVEVLARADTQYF

clone size: few
V gene: TRBV6-6
CDR3 protein: CASGQGGGYGYTF

clone size: NA
V gene: TRBV19
CDR3 protein: CASSTPTGLGYGYTF

clone size: NA
V gene: TRBV7-9
CDR3 protein: CASSLGTGLSDEQYF

clone size: few
V gene: TRBV5-4
CDR3 protein: CASSSRDRVPEAFF

clone size: few
V gene: TRBV6-5
CDR3 protein: CATKRGTGNTIYF

clone size: NA
V gene: TRBV15
CDR3 protein: CATNQGASYNEQFF